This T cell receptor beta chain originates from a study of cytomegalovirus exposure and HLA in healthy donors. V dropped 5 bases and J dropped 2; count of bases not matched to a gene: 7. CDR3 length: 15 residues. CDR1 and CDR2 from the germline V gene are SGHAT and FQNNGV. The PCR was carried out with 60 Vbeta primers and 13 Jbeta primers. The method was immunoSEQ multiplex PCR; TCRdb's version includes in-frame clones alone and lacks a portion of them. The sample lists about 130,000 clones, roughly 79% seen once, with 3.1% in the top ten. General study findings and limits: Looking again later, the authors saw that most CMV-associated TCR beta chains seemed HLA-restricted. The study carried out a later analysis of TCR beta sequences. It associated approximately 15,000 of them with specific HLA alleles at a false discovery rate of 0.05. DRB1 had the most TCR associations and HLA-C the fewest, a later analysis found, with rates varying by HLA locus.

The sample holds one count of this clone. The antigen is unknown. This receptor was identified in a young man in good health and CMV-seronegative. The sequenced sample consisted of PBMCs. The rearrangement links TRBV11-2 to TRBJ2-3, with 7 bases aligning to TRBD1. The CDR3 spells CASSLWTGDTDTQYF. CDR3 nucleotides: TGTGCCAGCAGCCTATGGACAGGAGACACAGATACGCAGTATTTT.